These T cell receptor beta chains were read from a single sample in a study of technical replicates of blood from several donors. The repertoire was sequenced with immunoSEQ multiplex PCR; TCRdb's copy has only in-frame clones and lacks some. The top ten hold 6% to 8% of the sample, which has about 7,200 clones, about 95% seen once. Source material: PBMCs. Receptors were obtained from a human donor in good health. The conserved cysteine and the conserved F or W are not part of the CDR3 here.

j_call: TRBJ1-2; v_call: TRBV28; cdr3_length: 12; cdr3_aa: ASSLFLRDYGYT
j_call: TRBJ1-1; v_call: TRBV4-2; cdr3_length: 15; cdr3_aa: ASSQGAQPGSITEAF
j_call: TRBJ2-5; v_call: TRBV7-9; cdr3_length: 14; cdr3_aa: ASTSLEGTKKETQY
j_call: TRBJ2-7; v_call: TRBV15; cdr3_length: 12; cdr3_aa: ATSPGDRGGEQY
j_call: TRBJ1-2; v_call: TRBV28; cdr3_length: 13; cdr3_aa: ASSPTVDSIYGYT
j_call: TRBJ2-5; v_call: TRBV5-4; cdr3_length: 12; cdr3_aa: ASSPGGQRETQY
j_call: TRBJ2-1; v_call: TRBV6-5; cdr3_length: 11; cdr3_aa: ASSLSTSGAEF
j_call: TRBJ2-2; v_call: TRBV6-1; cdr3_length: 13; cdr3_aa: ASSEASGSTGELF
j_call: TRBJ2-1; v_call: TRBV29-1; cdr3_length: 14; cdr3_aa: SVERLAGDIGNEQF
j_call: TRBJ2-1; v_call: TRBV5-1; cdr3_length: 15; cdr3_aa: ASSSGGATGSHNEQF
j_call: TRBJ2-7; v_call: TRBV29-1; cdr3_length: 12; cdr3_aa: SVEDHGSSYEQY
j_call: TRBJ2-2; v_call: TRBV18; cdr3_length: 14; cdr3_aa: ASSPQPGRNTGELF
j_call: TRBJ2-7; v_call: TRBV28; cdr3_length: 13; cdr3_aa: ASSTSGRSSYEQY
j_call: TRBJ2-5; v_call: TRBV11-1; cdr3_length: 13; cdr3_aa: ASSYRGTAQETQY
j_call: TRBJ2-7; v_call: TRBV30; cdr3_length: 12; cdr3_aa: AWSVGGSSYEQY
j_call: TRBJ1-3; v_call: TRBV23-1; cdr3_length: 11; cdr3_aa: ASSPHSGNTIY
j_call: TRBJ1-1; v_call: TRBV6-1; cdr3_length: 13; cdr3_aa: ASSPRTGGDTEAF
j_call: TRBJ2-3; v_call: TRBV5-1; cdr3_length: 11; cdr3_aa: ASQREATDTQY
j_call: TRBJ2-1; v_call: TRBV7-9; cdr3_length: 13; cdr3_aa: ASSLDPGRANEQF
j_call: TRBJ2-7; v_call: TRBV9; cdr3_length: 13; cdr3_aa: ASSVGVGATYEQY
j_call: TRBJ2-3; v_call: TRBV19; cdr3_length: 12; cdr3_aa: ASSPGTSTDTQY
j_call: TRBJ2-2; v_call: TRBV27; cdr3_length: 21; cdr3_aa: ASSLSLAGTLGTSGRHTGELF
j_call: TRBJ1-1; v_call: TRBV6-1; cdr3_length: 11; cdr3_aa: ASSGAGNTEAF
j_call: TRBJ2-7; v_call: TRBV7-3; cdr3_length: 12; cdr3_aa: ASSPGVAGDEQY
j_call: TRBJ2-1; v_call: TRBV10-1; cdr3_length: 10; cdr3_aa: ASSESEGSVF
j_call: TRBJ2-4; v_call: TRBV6-1; cdr3_length: 13; cdr3_aa: ASSESAYPGNIQY
j_call: TRBJ1-2; v_call: TRBV2; cdr3_length: 11; cdr3_aa: ASRVTGSRGYT
j_call: TRBJ2-1; v_call: TRBV19; cdr3_length: 11; cdr3_aa: ASSPGGYNEQF
j_call: TRBJ2-5; v_call: TRBV5-1; cdr3_length: 14; cdr3_aa: ASSSGASVRQETQY
j_call: TRBJ2-6; v_call: TRBV5-1; cdr3_length: 18; cdr3_aa: ASSLRVVGGGPTGANVLT
j_call: TRBJ1-1; v_call: TRBV4-1; cdr3_length: 14; cdr3_aa: ASSLMSPGQGTEAF
j_call: TRBJ2-7; v_call: TRBV6-6; cdr3_length: 13; cdr3_aa: ASSYSGTSLNEQY
j_call: TRBJ1-4; v_call: TRBV19; cdr3_length: 12; cdr3_aa: ASSPGATNEKLF
j_call: TRBJ2-2; v_call: TRBV2; cdr3_length: 11; cdr3_aa: ASTQDYTGELF
j_call: TRBJ2-7; v_call: TRBV19; cdr3_length: 10; cdr3_aa: ASSSGTDKQY
j_call: TRBJ1-1; v_call: TRBV18; cdr3_length: 13; cdr3_aa: ASSPPNAVNTEAF
j_call: TRBJ2-7; v_call: TRBV27; cdr3_length: 9; cdr3_aa: ASTQGYEQY
j_call: TRBJ2-5; v_call: TRBV6-1; cdr3_length: 9; cdr3_aa: ASGLSETQY
j_call: TRBJ1-5; v_call: TRBV28; cdr3_length: 14; cdr3_aa: ASSFQGFGSNQPQH
j_call: TRBJ1-3; v_call: TRBV4-1; cdr3_length: 13; cdr3_aa: ASSQDRTPGNTIY
j_call: TRBJ2-3; v_call: TRBV5-1; cdr3_length: 12; cdr3_aa: ASSIGTDSDTQY
j_call: TRBJ2-1; v_call: TRBV10-2; cdr3_length: 13; cdr3_aa: ASSSSGGGGNEQF
j_call: TRBJ2-1; v_call: TRBV30; cdr3_length: 12; cdr3_aa: AWMGRDYPDEQF
j_call: TRBJ1-5; v_call: TRBV6-5; cdr3_length: 13; cdr3_aa: ASTRRQGGNQPQH
j_call: TRBJ2-7; v_call: TRBV30; cdr3_length: 9; cdr3_aa: VLDRGLEQY
j_call: TRBJ2-3; v_call: TRBV4-1; cdr3_length: 13; cdr3_aa: ASSQDPGSTDTQY
j_call: TRBJ1-1; v_call: TRBV28; cdr3_length: 13; cdr3_aa: ASSTAGTGNTEAF
j_call: TRBJ2-1; v_call: TRBV6-1; cdr3_length: 13; cdr3_aa: ASSGVASSYNEQF
j_call: TRBJ2-7; v_call: TRBV29-1; cdr3_length: 11; cdr3_aa: SVRQGVSYEQY
j_call: TRBJ1-2; v_call: TRBV28; cdr3_length: 10; cdr3_aa: ASSTRPSGYT
j_call: TRBJ2-5; v_call: TRBV14; cdr3_length: 14; cdr3_aa: ASSPGVRTGVETQY
j_call: TRBJ2-1; v_call: TRBV5-4; cdr3_length: 13; cdr3_aa: ASSFLRDSGLEQF